A selection of T cell receptor beta chains follows, all from one sample in a study of CXCR3-negative and CXCR3-positive naive CD8 T cells. Following a re-call of the 5' RACE reads, TCRdb has one entry per CDR3 protein and lacks DNA. The table lists around 140,000 distinct CDR3 sequences. Sequencing input: naive CXCR3- CD8+ T cells from blood. The receptors here all came from a human donor in good health. Some clones in this sample may be carry-over from other donors' samples. The CDR3 runs from the conserved cysteine through the conserved F or W.

>TRBJ1-2|TRBV10-2|13
CATPSLTGYGYTF
>TRBJ2-1|TRBV29-1|13
CSVASGRGDEQFF
>TRBJ2-7|TRBV7-9|16
CASSPTGTDHSYEQYF
>TRBJ1-2|TRBV6-4|18
CASSDDPSTGSPMDGYTF
>TRBJ2-1|TRBV7-9|17
CASSLLGAEGSYNEQFF
>TRBJ1-1|TRBV5-1|18
CASSLIRDRDRGGTEAFF
>TRBJ2-1|TRBV6-4|13
CASSDEAYNEQFF
>TRBJ1-4|TRBV4-3|15
CASSPGTASNEKLFF
>TRBJ1-1|TRBV7-9|14
CASSLILDRGEAFF
>TRBJ2-1|TRBV19|12
CASQFGYNEQFF
>TRBJ2-5|TRBV28|15
CASSSRESPPGTQYF
>TRBJ2-1|TRBV5-1|16
CASTGRHTSSYNEQFF
>TRBJ2-1|TRBV7-8|12
CASSLARNEQFF
>TRBJ1-3|TRBV15|14
CATSSSRSGNTIYF
>TRBJ1-2|TRBV4-1|16
CASSQAPKDGNYGYTF
>TRBJ2-3|TRBV29-1|17
CSVEGDGQGTSTDTQYF
>TRBJ2-1|TRBV4-1|14
CASKVQGAYNEQFF
>TRBJ1-5|TRBV29-1|14
CSVDNREFNQPQHF
>TRBJ2-7|TRBV7-2|15
CASTLFRDRLYEQYF
>TRBJ2-7|TRBV7-8|13
CASSRASTYEQYF
>TRBJ2-1|TRBV11-2|15
CASSLEWTSYDEQFF
>TRBJ1-3|TRBV7-2|15
CASSRIGVSGNTIYF
>TRBJ2-7|TRBV11-2|13
CASAGEPSYEQYF
>TRBJ2-7|TRBV7-2|15
CASSLVAGFGYEQYF
>TRBJ1-2|TRBV29-1|13
CSVVTGHREGYTF
>TRBJ2-3|TRBV7-9|12
CASSLGADTQYF
>TRBJ2-7|TRBV12-3/TRBV12-4|12
CASSLNRYEQYF
>TRBJ2-3|TRBV15|15
CATSGEDYVTDTQYF
>TRBJ2-2|TRBV29-1|16
CSVEDPAYENTGELFF
>TRBJ2-1|TRBV6-5|15
CASSYASGAYNEQFF
>TRBJ2-7|TRBV15|16
CATSRVFGTYSYEQYF
>TRBJ2-1|TRBV29-1|12
CSYLGGYNEQFF
>TRBJ2-7|TRBV27|13
CASSPRRVYEQYF
>TRBJ2-1|TRBV4-1|16
CASSHPRGSSYNEQFF
>TRBJ2-1|TRBV7-3|16
CASSPDRLYSYNEQFF
>TRBJ2-2|TRBV5-5|13
CASSLWNTGELFF
>TRBJ2-1|TRBV29-1|16
CSVEGRTSGRANEQFF
>TRBJ2-7|TRBV6-5|13
CASSYDRTYEQYF